What follows is one T cell receptor beta chain and its context. This sample is part of a study of CD8 T cells in Susac syndrome. The RNA, about 0.45 to 1 ug, was put through reverse transcription using random hexamers. With immunoSEQ multiplex PCR, TCR beta CDR3 was amplified across 54 Vbeta and 13 Jbeta. TCRdb re-analysed the immunoSEQ multiplex PCR reads in MiXCR, keeping a single row per CDR3 protein. The sample yields about 22,000 distinct CDR3 sequences, 85% to 95% seen once. The ends were cut back, 5 bases at V and 4 bases at J, with 5 bases in the middle. Per germline, CDR1 LGHNA and CDR2 YSLEER. The CDR3 totals 11 residues. While serving as controls, healthy donors were matched for age and sex.

The gene calls are TRBV4-3 and TRBJ1-2; D is undetermined. The TCR originated in a human donor in good health. The sample comprised CD8+ T cells from PBMCs. CDR3 coding DNA: TGCGCCAGCAGCGACGGCTATGGCTACACCTTC. Protein sequence: CASSDGYGYTF.